These 31 T cell receptor beta chains were sequenced from one sample in a study of human T cells and chemical hapten exposure. Indicated time point: pre-sensitization, week 0. Treatment here: therapeutic diphenylcyclopropenone sensitization with weekly scalp DPC. TCRdb redid the calling of the RACE reads with MiXCR, one entry per CDR3 protein. This sample has under 300,000 distinct CDR3 sequences, with over 8% found just once. The sample consisted of whole blood, taken in connection with sensitization to the hapten diphenylcyclopropenone (DPC). The receptors derive from a woman aged 40 to 50 with alopecia areata. Some clones in this sample may be carry-over from other donors' samples.

This clonotype has only a few counts. The chain recombines TRBV10-3 with TRBJ2-7; 10 nucleotides match TRBD2. V shed 5 bases, J shed 4 bases, and the junction held 8 bases outside the gene matches. The CDR3 length is 15 residues. The germline V gene has CDR1 ENHRY and CDR2 SYGVKD. The CDR3 bases are TGTGCCATCAGTACGGCTAGCGGGAGCGTATACGAGCAGTACTTC. As protein: CAISTASGSVYEQYF.

The V call is TRBV27, the J call TRBJ1-1; TRBD1 might be the D (5 bases). CDR3 size: 13 residues. From germline, CDR1 is MNHEY and CDR2 SMNVEV (reference sequence). V was shortened by 5 bases and J by 11 bases, with 18 bases between the two germline ends. The DNA for the CDR3 is TGTGCCAGCAGTACGGGACCGGGTAGAAGGGCTTTCTTT. Residues: CASSTGPGRRAFF.

This clonotype has more than one count but fewer than ten. V usage is TRBV20-1 and J usage is TRBJ2-1, with D unresolved. The CDR3 extends over 16 amino acids. Germline CDR1 reads DFQATT; CDR2 reads SNEGSKA (reference sequence). V shed 5 bases and J shed 0 bases, with 17 bases lying between them. The CDR3 DNA sequence: TGCAGTGCTGAACCCCCGCACGGACGCTCCTACAATGAGCAGTTCTTC. Its translation is CSAEPPHGRSYNEQFF.

The chain uses TRBV28 and TRBJ2-7; TRBD1 or TRBD2 may be the D gene (6 bases each). V shed 4 bases and J shed 0 bases, with 13 bases lying between them. The length of the CDR3 is 15 residues. Germline lookup yields CDR1 MDHEN and CDR2 SYDVKM. The CDR3 region is CASSSLGGLSYEQYF. The CDR3 DNA reads TGTGCCAGCAGTTCCTTAGGGGGGCTCTCCTACGAGCAGTACTTC.

In its sample, this clonotype was seen a few times. V gene TRBV7-8 combines with J gene TRBJ1-4; D gene uncertain. V was shortened by 3 bases and J by 11 bases, with 19 bases between the two germline ends. The CDR3 is 15 amino acids. Germline lookup yields CDR1 SGHVS and CDR2 FQNEAQ. CDR3 in amino acids: CASSFGRTAPGKLFF. The CDR3, as DNA: TGTGCCAGCAGCTTCGGCAGGACCGCCCCCGGCAAACTGTTTTTT.

This clonotype has a handful of counts. The rearrangement uses TRBV6-2 or TRBV6-3 and TRBJ1-2, with 8 bases identical to TRBD1. The CDR3 loop spans 15 amino acids. V shed 5 bases, J shed 1 base, and the junction held 6 bases outside the gene matches. The germline V gene has CDR1 MNHEY and CDR2 SVGEGT. CDR3 in DNA: TGTGCCAGCAGTAATCCGGGACAGGTTAACTATGGCTACACCTTC. Translation: CASSNPGQVNYGYTF.

The table lists this clonotype with a few counts. CDR3 region: CASSPGGQPEMTQYF. As DNA, the CDR3 is TGTGCCAGCAGTCCCGGAGGGCAGCCGGAGATGACCCAGTACTTC. The chain carries TRBV6-2 or TRBV6-3 and TRBJ2-5; perhaps TRBD2 as D (6 bases). Germline V gene lookup returns CDR1 MNHEY and CDR2 SVGEGT. The CDR3 totals 15 residues. The V gene lost 5 bases and the J gene lost 7 bases, with 20 bases spanning the gap.

This clonotype was seen only a few times. As DNA, the CDR3 is TGCGCCAGCAGCAATGGCCCAAAAAACATTCAGTACTTC. Translated: CASSNGPKNIQYF. The chain recombines TRBV5-1 with TRBJ2-4; D remains unclear. Trimming shortened V by 4 bases and J by 4 bases, and 9 bases separated the two germline ends. This CDR3 spans 13 amino acids. Germline V lookup: CDR1 SGHRS, CDR2 YFSETQ. Based on the CDR3 plus reference TRBV5-1 and TRBJ2-4, the full variable domain is KAGVTQTPRYLIKTRGQQVTLSCSPISGHRSVSWYQQTPGQGLQFLFEYFSETQRNKGNFPGRFSGRQFSNSRSEMNVSTLELGDSALYLCASSNGPKNIQYFGAGTRLSVL.

V usage is TRBV11-2 and J usage is TRBJ1-2; 9 positions agree with TRBD1. The CDR3 is 14 amino acids. Germline V gene data show CDR1 as SGHAT and CDR2 as FQNNGV. Losses at the gene ends were 5 bases for V and 7 bases for J; bases not matched to a gene: 8. CDR3: CASSRAQGALGYTF. CDR3 coding DNA: TGTGCCAGCAGCCGCGCACAGGGGGCGCTTGGCTACACCTTC.

The J gene is TRBJ1-1, the V gene TRBV6-5; TRBD1 agrees at 10 bases. The CDR3 loop spans 14 amino acids. Germline lookup yields CDR1 MNHEY and CDR2 SVGAGI. The trim removed 2 bases at V and 6 bases at J, leaving 3 bases unmatched. CDR3 DNA: TGTGCCAGCAGTTACGGGACAGGGGCGGCTGAAGCTTTCTTT. It yields the protein CASSYGTGAAEAFF.

This clonotype was counted at least ten times. The gene calls are TRBV20-1 and TRBJ2-1, with D tentatively TRBD1 (5 bases). The CDR3 runs 11 residues. Germline CDR1 DFQATT, CDR2 SNEGSKA (reference sequence). The germline V and J ends were trimmed by 3 bases and 7 bases, with 7 bases remaining between them. The chain's CDR3 is CSARGLNEQFF. The CDR3 nucleotides are TGCAGTGCTAGGGGGCTTAATGAGCAGTTCTTC.

This sequence joins TRBV12-3 or TRBV12-4 and TRBJ2-1; TRBD1 matches at 7 bases. The V gene end was trimmed by 0 bases and the J gene end by 10 bases; junction bases not matched to a gene: 6. The CDR3 is 14 amino acids. CDR3 residues: CASSLARGGNEQFF. In nucleotides, the CDR3 is TGTGCCAGCAGTTTAGCGCGAGGGGGCAACGAGCAGTTCTTC.

In regard to this clonotype: Germline is not matched at one junction end, which may reflect a read error. The rearrangement links TRBV7-7 to TRBJ1-1; a weak D match, TRBD1 (5 bases). From germline, CDR1 is SSHAT and CDR2 FNYEAQ (reference sequence). This CDR3 is 13 amino acids long. CDR3 coding DNA: TGTGCTAGCAGCGCTACGACAGACACTGAAGCTTTCTTT. Translating gives CASSATTDTEAFF.

There are many counts of this clonotype. The V and J genes are TRBV5-5 and TRBJ1-2; 7 nucleotides align to TRBD1. Germline lookup yields CDR1 SGHKS and CDR2 YYEKEE (reference sequence). This CDR3 has 14 amino acids. With V trimmed by 2 bases and J by 3 bases, 4 bases remained unmatched. CDR3 region: CASSFQGVDYGYTF. CDR3 sequence (DNA): TGTGCCAGCAGCTTTCAGGGGGTCGACTATGGCTACACCTTC.

This clonotype has ten or more counts. The V and J genes are TRBV28 and TRBJ1-1, with D possibly matching TRBD1 (5 bases). V was pared by 7 bases and J by 7 bases, with 19 bases between. This CDR3 has 14 residues. Germline CDR1 MDHEN, CDR2 SYDVKM. The CDR3 coding sequence is TGTGCCAGCACTGGGGTGACAGCGGGAGTTGAAGCTTTCTTT. This translates into CASTGVTAGVEAFF.

V gene TRBV7-8 combines with J gene TRBJ1-4; no clear D. Germline V lookup: CDR1 SGHVS, CDR2 FQNEAQ. The V end was cut by 5 bases, the J end by 6 bases, with 13 bases between. CDR3 length equals 14 residues. The CDR3 region is CASSEQTLDEKLFF. DNA of the CDR3: TGTGCCAGCAGCGAGCAGACCTTAGATGAAAAACTGTTTTTT. Combining the CDR3 with reference TRBV7-8 and TRBJ1-4 gives the whole variable domain GAGVSQSPRYKVAKRGQDVALRCDPISGHVSLFWYQQALGQGPEFLTYFQNEAQLDKSGLPSDRFFAERPEGSVSTLKIQRTQQEDSAVYLCASSEQTLDEKLFFGSGTQLSVL.

There are a few counts of this clonotype. CDR3 DNA sequence: TGTGCCAGCAGCGTAGGAGCGCGAGGGGCATACAATGAGCAGTTCTTC. Translated: CASSVGARGAYNEQFF. The V call is TRBV9, the J call TRBJ2-1; D tentatively fits TRBD1 or TRBD2 (5 bases each). With 0 bases removed from V and 4 bases from J, the gap between germline ends came to 14 bases. This CDR3 comprises 16 residues. The V gene's germline CDR1 is SGDLS and CDR2 YYNGEE.

The V gene is TRBV30, the J gene TRBJ1-3, with unresolved D. Germline V gene sequence: CDR1 GTSNPN, CDR2 SVGIG (reference sequence). This CDR3 is 13 amino acids long. Trimming pared 2 bases from V and 0 bases from J, leaving 5 bases between. The CDR3 reads CAWSINSGNTIYF. CDR3 coding DNA: TGTGCCTGGAGTATCAACTCTGGAAACACCATATATTTT.

This clonotype has just a few counts. The chain carries TRBV27 and TRBJ2-1, with TRBD2 matching 7 bases. CDR3 length: 17 amino acids. Germline trimming cut 6 bases from V and 2 bases from J; bases unmatched to any gene: 13. The germline V gene has CDR1 MNHEY and CDR2 SMNVEV (reference sequence). DNA for the CDR3: TGTGCCAGCAGCCCCCGAACTAGCGCGAGAGCCTACAATGAGCAGTTCTTC. This gives the protein CASSPRTSARAYNEQFF.

This clonotype showed up just a few times. The chain has TRBV7-8 and TRBJ2-2; D remains ambiguous. Germline assignment: CDR1 SGHVS and CDR2 FQNEAQ. V was pared by 8 bases and J by 0 bases, with 10 bases between. CDR3 size: 14 residues. This CDR3 is CASAWQANTGELFF. The CDR3 DNA follows: TGTGCCAGCGCCTGGCAAGCGAACACCGGGGAGCTGTTTTTT.

This clonotype was counted ten times or more. V gene TRBV5-5 combines with J gene TRBJ2-3; D is unresolved. CDR3 size: 17 residues. Trimming stripped 1 base from V and 0 bases from J, with 15 bases between. Per the germline V gene, CDR1 is SGHKS and CDR2 is YYEKEE (reference sequence). CDR3 protein: CASSLLGRFISTDTQYF. The CDR3, as DNA: TGTGCCAGCAGCTTGTTGGGCAGGTTCATAAGCACAGATACGCAGTATTTT.

V is TRBV7-9 and J is TRBJ1-1; 10 positions agree with TRBD1. V lost 9 bases, J lost 1 base, and 5 bases stayed unmatched. CDR1 is SEHNR and CDR2 is FQNEAQ in the germline V gene (reference sequence). The CDR3 has 14 residues. The CDR3 DNA sequence: TGTGCCAGTTTGACAGGGGGCGCGAACACTGAAGCTTTCTTT. It encodes CASLTGGANTEAFF.

Ten or more counts support this clonotype. V and J are TRBV7-8 and TRBJ1-4; D might be TRBD1 (5 bases). The germline gives CDR1 SGHVS, CDR2 FQNEAQ. V was clipped by 6 bases and J by 3 bases, with 17 bases between them. The CDR3 runs 16 residues. The CDR3 sequence: CASSSRGGAANEKLFF. In nucleotides, the CDR3 is TGTGCCAGCAGTTCTAGGGGTGGGGCAGCTAATGAAAAACTGTTTTTT.

This clonotype was seen only a few times. The CDR3 reads CASKAGLAGGETQYF. The CDR3, as DNA: TGTGCCAGCAAGGCGGGACTAGCGGGAGGAGAGACCCAGTACTTC. The genes are TRBV28 and TRBJ2-5; 15 bases match TRBD2. V dropped 7 bases and J dropped 4; count of bases not matched to a gene: 4. Germline V gene data show CDR1 as MDHEN and CDR2 as SYDVKM. The CDR3 runs 15 residues.

This chain's CDR3 is CASSPTGIVSNEQFF. DNA for the CDR3: TGTGCCAGCAGCCCCACGGGGATAGTGAGCAATGAGCAGTTCTTC. This chain joins TRBV12-3 or TRBV12-4 and TRBJ2-1, with D possibly matching TRBD2 (5 bases). The CDR3 has 15 amino acids. Trimming took off 6 bases at V and 6 bases at J, with 18 bases between the two ends.

The chain uses TRBV2 and TRBJ2-6; TRBD1 agrees at 8 bases. Germline CDR1 SNHLY, CDR2 FYNNEI. This CDR3 spans 17 amino acids. The V gene end was trimmed by 5 bases and the J gene end by 0 bases; junction bases not matched to a gene: 6. The CDR3 bases are TGTGCCAGCAGTAGACAGGGGATTCGCTCTGGGGCCAACGTCCTGACTTTC. Its translation is CASSRQGIRSGANVLTF.

This clonotype was detected only a few times. V usage is TRBV7-9 and J usage is TRBJ2-5; a weak D match, TRBD1 (6 bases). Trimming cost V 4 bases and J 4 bases, with 13 bases left between them. The CDR3 spans 14 residues. Germline CDR1 reads SEHNR; CDR2 reads FQNEAQ (reference sequence). The CDR3 DNA is TGTGCCAGCAGCTCGGACAGTCGGGGAGAGACCCAGTACTTC. Translation gives CASSSDSRGETQYF.

The J gene is TRBJ2-2, the V gene TRBV12-3 or TRBV12-4, with 11 bases fitting TRBD1. The CDR3 has 14 amino acids. V lost 5 bases to trimming and J lost 6 bases; unmatched junction nucleotides: 2. CDR3 loop: CASSPGQGAGELFF. In nucleotides, the CDR3 is TGTGCCAGCAGTCCGGGACAGGGGGCCGGGGAGCTGTTTTTT.

This clonotype has a handful of counts. V and J are TRBV11-1 and TRBJ2-1, with a possible D match to TRBD1 (6 bases). V lost 5 bases, J lost 4 bases, and 9 bases lay in between. Germline-derived CDR1 and CDR2 are SGHAT and FQDESV (reference sequence). The CDR3 covers 13 residues. For the CDR3, the DNA is TGTGCCAGCAGCCGACAGGAGTACAATGAGCAGTTCTTC. Its protein product is CASSRQEYNEQFF. The full variable domain, completed using reference TRBV11-1 and TRBJ2-1, is EAEVAQSPRYKITEKSQAVAFWCDPISGHATLYWYRQILGQGPELLVQFQDESVVDDSQLPKDRFSAERLKGVDSTLKIQPAELGDSAMYLCASSRQEYNEQFFGPGTRLTVL.

This clonotype was counted between two and nine times. CDR3 region: CSARLSGYEQFF. The CDR3 DNA is TGCAGTGCTAGGTTGAGCGGATATGAGCAGTTCTTC. The rearrangement links TRBV20-1 to TRBJ2-1, with a possible D match to TRBD2 (5 bases). This CDR3 region has 12 residues. V lost 3 bases to trimming and J lost 8 bases, with 11 bases between them. Looked up from germline, CDR1 is DFQATT and CDR2 is SNEGSKA (reference sequence).

The table lists this clonotype with a few counts. This sequence joins TRBV6-5 and TRBJ2-7, with D perhaps TRBD2 (6 bases). The germline V gene has CDR1 MNHEY and CDR2 SVGAGI. V was shortened by 8 bases and J by 1 base, with 15 bases between the two germline ends. The CDR3 contains 14 residues. The CDR3 nucleotides are TGTGCCAGCGGCGGGACGCGTAGTTCCTACGAGCAGTACTTC. It encodes CASGGTRSSYEQYF.